These T cell receptor beta chains were read from a single sample in a study of shared T cell receptors in the human thymus. The assay was immunoSEQ multiplex PCR, and TCRdb's table has in-frame clones only and misses some. The sample contains about 660,000 clones, around 87% of which appear only once. The same sample was also used in a study of human thymus T cells.

The sample consisted of thymocytes. Receptors originate from a boy younger than two with a congenital heart defect. The CDR3 runs from the conserved cysteine through the conserved F or W. A D gene is named only where the DNA matches it firmly.

CDR3,J,D,V
CASSLEGALGYTF,TRBJ1-2,TRBD1,TRBV5-8
CASSAVGTGGSKSGNTIYF,TRBJ1-3,TRBD1,TRBV7-8
CASSFRGGADTQYF,TRBJ2-3,NA,TRBV7-9
CASSQALTTLRQEASGEQYF,TRBJ2-7,NA,TRBV14
CAWRVPGHSSSTDTQYF,TRBJ2-3,NA,TRBV30
CASSLAGETACASEQYF,TRBJ2-7,NA,TRBV7-2
CASSLERGGKHYGYTF,TRBJ1-2,NA,TRBV7-2
CASRTGGYSNQPQHF,TRBJ1-5,TRBD1,TRBV10-2
CASSVDRVNEQFF,TRBJ2-1,TRBD1,TRBV9
CASSFSGSLNTEAFF,TRBJ1-1,NA,TRBV28
CASSYGGSYNSPLHF,TRBJ1-6,NA,TRBV6-6
CASSSGQGNQPQHF,TRBJ1-5,TRBD1,TRBV27
CSAIGGTAGDTQYF,TRBJ2-3,NA,TRBV29-1
CASSLQLAGIYEQYF,TRBJ2-7,NA,TRBV28
CASGLSRMLFEQFF,TRBJ2-1,NA,TRBV12-5
CASSILDRKNYGYTF,TRBJ1-2,TRBD1,TRBV28
CASSLVVGSNYGYTF,TRBJ1-2,NA,TRBV5-1
CASSHHQTGWSVGNTIYF,TRBJ1-3,TRBD1,TRBV4-1
CAWSPPGRVETEAFF,TRBJ1-1,NA,TRBV30
CASSLRGYEQYF,TRBJ2-7,TRBD1,TRBV28
CASSLARRGGGSNQPQHF,TRBJ1-5,NA,TRBV5-6
CASSQGGPNNEQFF,TRBJ2-1,NA,TRBV14
CASGLGLQVKQYF,TRBJ2-7,NA,TRBV12-5
CASTRGDTQYF,TRBJ2-3,NA,TRBV6-5
CASSDAPEREYETQYF,TRBJ2-5,TRBD2,TRBV6-1
CASSESDRGSTEAFF,TRBJ1-1,TRBD1,TRBV10-1
CASSLLAGGLENEQFF,TRBJ2-1,TRBD2,TRBV5-1
CASSVAGNGASGSRYEQFF,TRBJ2-1,TRBD2,TRBV9
CASSSGQGNGNTIYF,TRBJ1-3,TRBD1,TRBV28
CASSEAESGSSSPLHF,TRBJ1-6,NA,TRBV6-1
CASSGYYRKTHNEQFF,TRBJ2-1,NA,TRBV27
CASSFDGTDHQPQHF,TRBJ1-5,TRBD1,TRBV5-1
CAISATTGGTEAFF,TRBJ1-1,TRBD1,TRBV10-3
CASRVGTSGSGSRYEQYF,TRBJ2-7,TRBD2,TRBV28
CAISEPSGSRNYEQYF,TRBJ2-7,TRBD2,TRBV10-3
CASSPVGSGGSYEQYF,TRBJ2-7,TRBD2,TRBV7-9
CASSQDGQGKDEQFF,TRBJ2-1,NA,TRBV4-2
CASSAPGLAQFF,TRBJ2-1,NA,TRBV25-1
CASSLSRGPMNTEAFF,TRBJ1-1,NA,TRBV5-1
CATRRDAGLNSPLHF,TRBJ1-6,NA,TRBV6-5
CASSTSNYGYTF,TRBJ1-2,NA,TRBV11-2
CASSYLGGSSYEQYF,TRBJ2-7,NA,TRBV6-5
CASSLGDRGLNEQFF,TRBJ2-1,TRBD1,TRBV11-3
CASSQDSRAYEQYF,TRBJ2-7,NA,TRBV14
CASSRRGTAGEEKLFF,TRBJ1-4,NA,TRBV7-2
CASSPPGQGTDHLNEKLFF,TRBJ1-4,TRBD1,TRBV2
CASSQGSEAVAFF,TRBJ1-1,NA,TRBV4-2
CASSLEGLDRGREQYF,TRBJ2-7,TRBD1,TRBV7-9
CASSIIAGSTDTQYF,TRBJ2-3,TRBD2,TRBV19
CASSYSRRDNSPLHF,TRBJ1-6,NA,TRBV6-6
CASSQGQDYGYTF,TRBJ1-2,NA,TRBV14
CASSQGAYEQYF,TRBJ2-7,TRBD1,TRBV5-5
CAGSRGQGQYYGYTF,TRBJ1-2,TRBD1,TRBV6-5
CASSQDRQGLRIGELFF,TRBJ2-2,NA,TRBV4-1
CASSLVDMGNSQPQHF,TRBJ1-5,NA,TRBV7-8
CASSLLFTRGTGELFF,TRBJ2-2,NA,TRBV28
CASSHGPLAGEKLFF,TRBJ1-4,NA,TRBV7-2
CASSEAAGKSNQPQHF,TRBJ1-5,NA,TRBV2